The 10 T cell receptor beta chains given below trace back to one sample, sequenced in a study of blood T cell repertoires in COVID-19. Assay: immunoSEQ multiplex PCR; the TCRdb copy retains only in-frame clones and omits some. The data hold approximately 100,000 clones, with roughly nine tenths observed a single time. Source material: peripheral blood. The receptors were sampled from a man between 65 and 85 years old with acute or convalescent COVID-19.

This clone came up once. J is TRBJ2-2 and V is TRBV11-3; no clear D. Germline V gene lookup returns CDR1 SGHNT and CDR2 YENEEA. Trimming left V 1 base short and J 7 bases short, with 7 bases between. This CDR3 region has 13 residues. CDR3 bases: TGTGCCAGCAGCTTAGCCGCAGGCGGGGAGCTGTTTTTT. Translating gives CASSLAAGGELFF.

The chain carries TRBV4-1 and TRBJ1-4; D remains unclear. The CDR3 spans 16 residues. Between the trimmed V and J ends, which lost 3 bases and 3 bases, there was a span of 14 bases. Germline lookup yields CDR1 MGHRA and CDR2 YSYEKL. CDR3 in DNA: TGCGCCAGCAGCCACCAGAGTGCACGGGCTAATGAAAAACTGTTTTTT. Its translation: CASSHQSARANEKLFF.

This rearrangement joins TRBV6-1 to TRBJ1-1; 7 nucleotides match TRBD1. With V trimmed by 2 bases and J by 2 bases, 8 bases remained unmatched. Germline V gene sequence: CDR1 MNHNS, CDR2 SASEGT. This CDR3 spans 16 amino acids. The CDR3 loop reads CASSEFIGQANTEAFF. CDR3 nucleotide sequence: TGTGCCAGCAGTGAATTTATCGGACAGGCAAACACTGAAGCTTTCTTT.

This chain uses TRBV19 with TRBJ2-7; 7 bases match TRBD1. Trimming at V came to 9 bases and at J to 0 bases, leaving 8 bases not matched to a gene. CDR1 is LNHDA, CDR2 SQIVND, per germline (reference sequence). The CDR3 loop spans 14 amino acids. This chain's CDR3 is CASADRALSYEQYF. CDR3 coding DNA: TGTGCCAGCGCTGACAGGGCCCTCTCCTACGAGCAGTACTTC.

The chain joins TRBV3-1 (or the pseudogene TRBV3-2) to TRBJ2-5; possibly TRBD2 for D (7 bases). CDR1 and CDR2 from the germline V gene are LGHDT and YNNKEL (reference sequence). V was trimmed by 1 base and J by 4 bases, leaving 22 bases between them. This CDR3 comprises 18 residues. The CDR3 DNA is TGTGCCAGCAGCCAAGTCGCCGGGGGGCGGGGGTTTGGAGAGACCCAGTACTTC. Translating it yields CASSQVAGGRGFGETQYF.

This clone was counted only a few times. The rearrangement links TRBV3-1 (or the pseudogene TRBV3-2) to TRBJ2-7, with a possible D match to TRBD1 (6 bases). This CDR3 has 14 residues. Germline CDR1 reads LGHDT; CDR2 reads YNNKEL (reference sequence). Trimming left V 2 bases short and J 0 bases short, with 8 bases between. The CDR3 DNA reads as TGTGCCAGCAGCCAATACAGGGACTCCTACGAGCAGTACTTC. This sequence encodes CASSQYRDSYEQYF.

The chain recombines TRBV11-2 with TRBJ2-2; D remains unclear. CDR1 is SGHAT and CDR2 is FQNNGV in the germline V gene. With 0 bases removed from V and 6 bases from J, the gap between germline ends came to 8 bases. The CDR3 runs 14 residues. CDR3 in DNA: TGTGCCAGCAGCTTAGATCTGGCTCCCGGGGAGCTGTTTTTT. Its protein is CASSLDLAPGELFF.

The rearrangement joins TRBV6-5 to TRBJ1-3; a weak D match, TRBD1 (5 bases). CDR3 length: 16 residues. Germline V lookup: CDR1 MNHEY, CDR2 SVGAGI. The V gene lost 2 bases and the J gene lost 4 bases, with 15 bases spanning the gap. CDR3 DNA: TGTGCCAGCAGTTACGCCCCGGGGGATTCGGGAAACACCATATATTTT. Translated, it gives CASSYAPGDSGNTIYF.

The CDR3, as DNA: TGTGCCAGCAGAGGGACAGGGGTTTCCTATGGCTACACCTTC. It yields the protein CASRGTGVSYGYTF. V gene TRBV27 combines with J gene TRBJ1-2; TRBD1 agrees at 10 bases. The CDR3 has 14 residues. The germline V gene encodes CDR1 MNHEY and CDR2 SMNVEV (reference sequence). V lost 6 bases, J lost 4 bases, and 5 bases stayed unmatched.

A single count supports this clone. The V call is TRBV3-1 (or the pseudogene TRBV3-2), the J call TRBJ2-7; 9 nucleotides line up with TRBD2. Trimming at V came to 5 bases and at J to 4 bases, leaving 6 bases not matched to a gene. The germline CDR1 and CDR2 sequences are LGHDT and YNNKEL (reference sequence). The CDR3 is 14 residues long. CDR3: CASSGKRGVYEQYF. The DNA for the CDR3 is TGTGCCAGCAGCGGAAAGCGGGGGGTATACGAGCAGTACTTC.